This T cell receptor beta chain is from a study of T cell responses to AZD1222 COVID-19 vaccine. Turning to the study itself: Second doses that came at about 4 or about 12 weeks were put together. Study-wide findings and caveats: Every sample of the repertoires postdated the peak T cell response. Baseline testing showed seropositivity in only a handful of AZD1222 recipients. Donors in the cohort were predominantly white British and more often female, and clonal diversity was possibly underestimated.

Germline V gives CDR1 SGHRS, CDR2 YFSETQ. This CDR3 region has 14 residues. V trimming: 6 bases; J trimming: 2 bases; junction bases outside the gene matches: 6. For this clone: Its antigen is as yet unknown.

TCRdb keeps only in-frame clones here, not all; method: immunoSEQ multiplex PCR. The sample consists of 100,000 or so clones, 90% to 95% of them appearing once. The V gene is TRBV5-1, the J gene TRBJ2-3, with 7 bases identical to TRBD1. The sample in question was peripheral blood, obtained on day 0 of AZD1222 vaccination. The TCR was taken from an adult in good health. The CDR3, as DNA: TGCGCCAGCACAGGGGGACATTTCACAGATACGCAGTATTTT. It specifies CASTGGHFTDTQYF.